These 20 T cell receptor beta chains were all obtained from the same sample, sequenced in a study of T cell clonotyping in hematopoietic cell transplantation. Measured with immunoSEQ multiplex PCR; TCRdb has only the in-frame clones, and not every one. The top ten hold approximately 3.9% of the sample, which has about 12,000 clones, roughly nine tenths seen once. Specimen: peripheral blood mononuclear cells. The receptors come from a human donor who either received an allogeneic hematopoietic cell transplant for a myeloid malignancy or was a related donor (not recorded which). Some clones in this sample may be carry-over from other donors' samples.

The V gene is TRBV6-6, the J gene TRBJ2-2; tentatively, D is TRBD1 or TRBD2 (5 bases each). Germline values: CDR1 MNHNY, CDR2 SVGAGI (reference sequence). The ends were cut back, 0 bases at V and 5 bases at J, with 13 bases in the middle. The CDR3 is 16 amino acids. In DNA form, the CDR3 reads TGTGCCAGCAGTTACTCCCCAGGGTGGAGGACCGGGGAGCTGTTTTTT. Protein: CASSYSPGWRTGELFF.

The chain is built from TRBV7-2 and TRBJ2-7, with D possibly TRBD2 on 5 matching bases. Trimming cost V 5 bases and J 0 bases, with 14 bases left between them. The germline V gene encodes CDR1 SGHTA and CDR2 FQGNSA. The CDR3 is 15 residues long. The CDR3 loop reads CASSPILGGSYEQYF. The CDR3 DNA sequence: TGTGCCAGCAGCCCGATCTTAGGAGGCTCCTACGAGCAGTACTTC.

The genes are TRBV12-5 and TRBJ1-5, with 9 positions matching TRBD1. CDR3 size: 17 residues. V lost 2 bases and J lost 7; bases outside the gene matches: 12. Germline CDR1 and CDR2: LGHNT and FRNRAP. For the CDR3, the DNA is TGTGCTAGTGGTTTGATCTTAATGGACAGGGGCTTCCAGCCCCAGCATTTT. It is translated as CASGLILMDRGFQPQHF.

This clone was seen a single time. This sequence joins TRBV29-1 and TRBJ1-3; tentatively, D is TRBD1 (6 bases). The V end was cut by 6 bases, the J end by 2 bases, with 14 bases between. From germline, CDR1 is SQVTM and CDR2 ANQGSEA. The CDR3 totals 14 residues. The CDR3 loop is CSVHAGETGNTIYF. In DNA form, the CDR3 reads TGCAGCGTCCATGCAGGGGAAACTGGAAACACCATATATTTT.

The CDR3 bases are TGTGCCTGGAACCAAGGTGGCAGATGGGCTTTCTTT. Translated, it gives CAWNQGGRWAFF. The genes are TRBV30 and TRBJ1-1; D is ambiguous. The germline gives CDR1 GTSNPN, CDR2 SVGIG (reference sequence). This CDR3 is built from 12 residues. V lost 4 bases and J lost 11, with 17 bases in between.

The gene calls are TRBV19 and TRBJ2-3; a possible D gene is TRBD1 (5 bases). V was shortened by 3 bases and J by 1 base, with 8 bases between the two germline ends. The CDR3 extends over 14 amino acids. Germline V gene lookup returns CDR1 LNHDA and CDR2 SQIVND (reference sequence). The CDR3 DNA reads TGTGCCAGTAGTATGGGCAGGGGCACAGATACGCAGTATTTT. Its translation is CASSMGRGTDTQYF.

The chain links TRBV4-1 to TRBJ2-7; 12 bases align to TRBD1. Per the germline V gene, CDR1 is MGHRA and CDR2 is YSYEKL. This CDR3 has 17 amino acids. V gave up 3 bases and J gave up 3 bases; unmatched junction bases: 9. CDR3 coding DNA: TGCGCCAGCAGCCAGACTCCCGGGACAGGGGGCATCTACGAGCAGTACTTC. Translation: CASSQTPGTGGIYEQYF.

The chain combines TRBV19 with TRBJ2-7; 8 bases match TRBD1. The CDR3 runs to 15 residues. CDR1 LNHDA and CDR2 SQIVND come from the germline V gene (reference sequence). Losses at the gene ends were 5 bases for V and 7 bases for J; bases not matched to a gene: 13. The CDR3 spells CASSLRGRGAREQYF. CDR3 sequence (DNA): TGTGCCAGTAGTCTCAGGGGGCGAGGTGCGCGAGAGCAGTACTTC.

This clone was seen only once. The rearrangement links TRBV9 to TRBJ1-3; TRBD1 matches at 7 bases. This CDR3 spans 14 amino acids. V lost 5 bases, J lost 5 bases, and 7 bases stayed unmatched. From germline, CDR1 is SGDLS and CDR2 YYNGEE. This chain's CDR3 is CASSIEGGRNTIYF. CDR3 DNA sequence: TGTGCCAGCAGTATTGAAGGGGGCAGAAACACCATATATTTT.

The rearrangement links TRBV5-8 to TRBJ1-1; possible D gene TRBD1, 6 bases. Deletions cut 3 bases from V and 2 bases from J, with 11 bases between. Germline V gives CDR1 SGHTS, CDR2 YDEGEE. The CDR3 is 14 residues long. As DNA, the CDR3 is TGTGCCAGCAGCTCGGGACACTCCAACACTGAAGCTTTCTTT. Its translation is CASSSGHSNTEAFF.

V is TRBV2 and J is TRBJ1-2; D is unclear. V shed 6 bases and J shed 4 bases, with 9 bases lying between them. There are 12 residues in the CDR3. CDR1 and CDR2 (germline): SNHLY, FYNNEI. The CDR3 DNA is TGTGCCAGCAGCCAGGATCTCTATGGCTACACCTTC. This translates into CASSQDLYGYTF. Filled out from reference TRBV2 and TRBJ1-2, the complete variable domain reads EPEVTQTPSHQVTQMGQEVILRCVPISNHLYFYWYRQILGQKVEFLVSFYNNEISEKSEIFDDQFSVERPDGSNFTLKIRSTKLEDSAMYFCASSQDLYGYTFGSGTRLTVV.

J is TRBJ1-6 and V is TRBV19, with 7 bases that match TRBD1. CDR1 is LNHDA and CDR2 is SQIVND in the germline V gene (reference sequence). The J segment lost 6 bases and the V segment lost 8 bases, leaving 4 bases of the junction unmatched. This CDR3 region has 13 residues. CDR3 nucleotides: TGTGCCAGTCAGGGACAGCGTAATTCACCCCTCCACTTT. Translating it yields CASQGQRNSPLHF.

The rearrangement links TRBV4-1 to TRBJ2-5; D ambiguous. Per the germline V gene, CDR1 is MGHRA and CDR2 is YSYEKL. Trimming left V 3 bases short and J 1 base short, with 3 bases between. CDR3 size: 12 residues. The CDR3 nucleotides are TGCGCCAGCAGCCATCCCCAAGAGACCCAGTACTTC. Protein product: CASSHPQETQYF.

The rearrangement uses TRBV5-1 and TRBJ2-7; TRBD1 agrees at 11 bases. Germline CDR1 reads SGHRS; CDR2 reads YFSETQ. The CDR3 has 14 amino acids. The V segment lost 3 bases and the J segment 2 bases; nucleotides outside the gene matches: 1. The CDR3 loop is CASSWTGGPYEQYF. CDR3 DNA sequence: TGCGCCAGCAGCTGGACAGGGGGCCCCTACGAGCAGTACTTC.

The genes are TRBV14 and TRBJ1-1; no firm D call. This CDR3 is 12 amino acids long. Germline CDR1 reads SGHDN; CDR2 reads FVKESK. The ends were cut back, 1 base at V and 5 bases at J, with 5 bases in the middle. The CDR3: CASSQGRTEAFF. Here the CDR3 DNA reads TGTGCCAGCAGCCAAGGGAGAACTGAAGCTTTCTTT.

The genes are TRBV6-1 and TRBJ2-1; TRBD2 aligns across 10 bases. The CDR3 length is 15 residues. The trim removed 10 bases at V and 4 bases at J, leaving 10 bases unmatched. CDR1 and CDR2 from the germline V gene are MNHNS and SASEGT. The CDR3, as DNA: TGTGCCACCGACTTTAGCGGGGGGAAATACAATGAGCAGTTCTTC. This encodes CATDFSGGKYNEQFF.

The chain has TRBV11-2 and TRBJ1-1; TRBD1 matches 7 bases. CDR1 is SGHAT, CDR2 FQNNGV, per germline. CDR3 length: 16 amino acids. After removal of 4 bases from V and 5 bases from J, the junction contained 13 bases not matched to a gene. In nucleotides, the CDR3 is TGTGCCAGCAGCTCCGTGGGGGGCAGGGGGTCGACTGAAGCTTTCTTT. Protein sequence: CASSSVGGRGSTEAFF. Variable domain in full (rest from reference TRBV11-2 and TRBJ1-1): EAGVAQSPRYKIIEKRQSVAFWCNPISGHATLYWYQQILGQGPKLLIQFQNNGVVDDSQLPKDRFSAERLKGVDSTLKIQPAKLEDSAVYLCASSSVGGRGSTEAFFGQGTRLTVV.

CDR3 region: CASSIAKSNQPQHF. CDR3 coding DNA: TGTGCCAGTAGTATAGCGAAAAGCAATCAGCCCCAGCATTTT. This sequence joins TRBV19 and TRBJ1-5; the D is unclear. In germline, CDR1 is LNHDA, CDR2 SQIVND (reference sequence). Trimming shortened V by 1 base and J by 1 base, and 5 bases separated the two germline ends. The CDR3 sequence is 14 residues long.

V gene TRBV19 combines with J gene TRBJ2-3; D is perhaps TRBD2 (6 bases). Germline V CDR1 and CDR2: LNHDA, SQIVND (reference sequence). Trimming removed 6 bases at V and 2 bases at J, with 30 bases between. CDR3 length: 20 residues. In nucleotides, the CDR3 is TGTGCCAGTAGGGGACTCCGGGGGAGTGGAGGGGATTGGGACACAGATACGCAGTATTTT. The encoded protein is CASRGLRGSGGDWDTDTQYF.

The chain employs TRBV7-6 and TRBJ2-7, with D maybe TRBD1 (6 bases). V shed 0 bases and J shed 2 bases, with 8 bases lying between them. CDR3 length: 14 residues. Germline assignment: CDR1 SGHVS and CDR2 FNYEAQ. The DNA of the CDR3 is TGTGCCAGCAGCTTAGCGGGGGCCCCCTACGAGCAGTACTTC. Its translation is CASSLAGAPYEQYF.